Listed below are T cell receptor beta chains from one sample, sequenced in a study of T cells expressing NK-cell markers. Reprocessing the 5' RACE reads, TCRdb reports a single entry for every CDR3 protein and omits DNA. The sample has 300,000 to 500,000 distinct CDR3 sequences, and its top ten clones hold over 8.5%. The sequenced sample consisted of blood T cells: a sorted CD56 or NKG2C T cell subset, CD4+ or CD8+ T cells, or bulk PBMC T cells (not recorded which). The origin of the receptors is a woman aged 45-65 years in good health. The CDR3 runs from the conserved cysteine through the conserved F or W. Fields, in order: J gene, V gene, CDR3 protein.

TRBJ2-1,TRBV5-1,CASSLDSPPDYNEQFF
TRBJ2-1,TRBV5-1,CASSIAIQGKRGRYNEQFF
TRBJ1-2,TRBV10-2,CASTQEGYGYTF
TRBJ2-2,TRBV14,CASSQVRGGELFF
TRBJ1-1,TRBV4-1,CASSRGPGTEAFF
TRBJ2-4,TRBV5-1,CASSTGGDIQYF
TRBJ2-6,TRBV9,CASSALAGGTLGANVLTF
TRBJ2-7,TRBV3-1,CASSQQAGVYEQYF
TRBJ2-1,TRBV5-1,CASSLGGNRGYNEQFF
TRBJ2-5,TRBV30,CAWSVGSVGETQYF
TRBJ1-1,TRBV5-1,CASKVSPNTEAFF
TRBJ2-1,TRBV28,CASSFPPGRKSNEQFF
TRBJ2-5,TRBV4-1,CASSQLGPIQETQYF
TRBJ2-1,TRBV6-2/TRBV6-3,CASSYSPSGRSQRSYNEQFF
TRBJ1-1,TRBV4-1,CASSQGQLNTEAFF
TRBJ2-4,TRBV9,CASSVGGRQNIQYF
TRBJ2-1,TRBV27,CASSPDPLVDEQFF
TRBJ2-1,TRBV11-2,CASSPDPPEQFF
TRBJ1-5,TRBV19,CASSRISGRPQHF
TRBJ2-1,TRBV27,CASSPTIPLAGEQFF
TRBJ2-1,TRBV7-2,CASSLERLASFF
TRBJ2-3,TRBV27,CASSLRLDSGPDTQYF
TRBJ1-5,TRBV12-3/TRBV12-4,CASSFWELDESSNQPQHF
TRBJ2-3,TRBV27,CASSSGGESSDTQYF
TRBJ2-1,TRBV11-2,CASSSNRLQQFF
TRBJ2-7,TRBV29-1,CSVARQGGSYEQYF
TRBJ2-3,TRBV15,CATSREAWGSDTQYF
TRBJ2-1,TRBV20-1,CSARDMIAGGPSNEQFF
TRBJ2-2,TRBV12-3/TRBV12-4,CASSLAATGAPTGELFF
TRBJ2-5,TRBV29-1,CSVAPDPSETQYF
TRBJ1-5,TRBV12-3/TRBV12-4,CASRIWADNQPQHF
TRBJ2-1,TRBV5-1,CASSLYQLAGGGEQFF